Below are 8 T cell receptor beta chains sequenced from a single sample in a study of identical twins. One entry per CDR3 protein results from TCRdb running MiXCR on the 5' RACE reads. The sample shows about 240,000 distinct CDR3 sequences, under 12% of them seen only once. Sequenced material: memory T cells sorted from blood. The receptors stem from a man aged 50-60 years in good health.

This clonotype has more than one count but fewer than ten. This chain links TRBV7-8 with TRBJ2-5; possibly TRBD2 for D (6 bases). The CDR3 is 14 amino acids. V was clipped by 5 bases and J by 5 bases, with 15 bases between them. Germline-derived CDR1 and CDR2 are SGHVS and FQNEAQ. Written as DNA, the CDR3 is TGTGCCAGCAGCCCTAACCGGCTAGCGGAGACCCAGTACTTC. Its protein product is CASSPNRLAETQYF.

The J gene is TRBJ2-2, the V gene TRBV6-1, with D possibly TRBD1 on 6 matching bases. CDR3 size: 14 residues. Trimming took off 6 bases at V and 3 bases at J, with 11 bases between the two ends. The germline V gene has CDR1 MNHNS and CDR2 SASEGT. Here the CDR3 reads CASSQHRDTGELFF. The CDR3 nucleotides read TGTGCCAGCAGCCAACACAGGGACACCGGGGAGCTGTTTTTT.

The V call is TRBV7-9, the J call TRBJ2-7, with D possibly TRBD2 on 6 matching bases. V shed 4 bases and J shed 5 bases, with 9 bases lying between them. Germline CDR1 SEHNR, CDR2 FQNEAQ (reference sequence). This CDR3 region has 12 residues. The CDR3 coding sequence is TGTGCCAGCAGCTCGCCGGGGGACGAGCAGTACTTC. Residues: CASSSPGDEQYF.

This clonotype has ten or more counts. The V and J genes are TRBV5-1 and TRBJ1-2; 7 bases map to TRBD1. Germline values: CDR1 SGHRS, CDR2 YFSETQ. Trimming at V came to 4 bases and at J to 2 bases, leaving 5 bases not matched to a gene. The CDR3 totals 14 residues. The CDR3 DNA follows: TGCGCCAGCAGCGATGGGACAGTCAACTATGGCTACACCTTC. Its protein is CASSDGTVNYGYTF.

This clonotype was found a few times. The rearrangement links TRBV6-2 or TRBV6-3 to TRBJ1-1; D ambiguous. Trimming stripped 0 bases from V and 1 base from J, with 12 bases between. The CDR3 has 16 amino acids. The V gene's germline CDR1 is MNHEY and CDR2 SVGEGT. The CDR3 DNA is TGTGCCAGCAGTTACTCGCTGTCGTACAGGAACACTGAAGCTTTCTTT. This translates into CASSYSLSYRNTEAFF.

This clonotype has just a few counts. V usage is TRBV4-2 and J usage is TRBJ2-2; 9 bases map to TRBD2. The CDR3 extends over 16 amino acids. After removal of 4 bases from V and 4 bases from J, the junction contained 7 bases not matched to a gene. Looked up from germline, CDR1 is LGHNA and CDR2 is YNFKEQ. CDR3 sequence reads: CASSPQTSGLTGELFF. The CDR3 DNA reads as TGTGCCAGCAGCCCCCAAACTAGCGGGCTCACCGGGGAGCTGTTTTTT.

The count of this clonotype is one. The chain carries TRBV9 and TRBJ2-7; 7 bases map to TRBD2. This CDR3 is 14 amino acids long. Germline V gene sequence: CDR1 SGDLS, CDR2 YYNGEE. Trimming removed 4 bases from V and 5 bases from J; junction bases left unmatched: 9. DNA of the CDR3: TGTGCCAGCAGCCCGCGGGACTACCTTGACGAGCAGTACTTC. Protein sequence: CASSPRDYLDEQYF.

This chain links TRBV20-1 with TRBJ1-2; no clear D gene. V was clipped by 2 bases and J by 8 bases, with 12 bases between them. Germline CDR1 DFQATT, CDR2 SNEGSKA (reference sequence). The CDR3 contains 12 residues. The DNA of the CDR3 is TGCAGTGCTAGATTCTTGACAAAGGGCTACACCTTC. As protein: CSARFLTKGYTF.